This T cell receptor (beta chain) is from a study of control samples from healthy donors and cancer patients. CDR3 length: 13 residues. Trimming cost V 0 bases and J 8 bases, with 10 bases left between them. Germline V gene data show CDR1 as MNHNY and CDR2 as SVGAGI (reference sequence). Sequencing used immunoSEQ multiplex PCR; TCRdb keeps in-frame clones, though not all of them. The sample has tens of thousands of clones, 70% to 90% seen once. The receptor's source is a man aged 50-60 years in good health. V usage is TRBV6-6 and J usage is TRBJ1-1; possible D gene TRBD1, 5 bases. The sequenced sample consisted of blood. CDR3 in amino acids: CASSYSGQGEAFF. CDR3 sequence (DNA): TGTGCCAGCAGTTACTCCGGGCAGGGAGAAGCTTTCTTT.